A single sample gave rise to the 30 T cell receptor beta chains below, sequenced in a study of identical twins. From the 5' RACE reads, TCRdb called clonotypes with MiXCR, one entry per CDR3 protein. This repertoire shows a few hundred thousand distinct CDR3 sequences, 20% to 25% found once; its top ten account for about 2.7%. The data were also submitted as part of a second study, on T cells expressing NK-cell markers.

The sequencing sample was made of CD4+ T cells sorted from blood. The receptors come from a woman aged 18-35 years in good health.

The chain uses TRBV3-1 and TRBJ1-2; perhaps TRBD1 as D (6 bases). CDR1 is LGHDT, CDR2 YNNKEL, per germline (reference sequence). V gave up 2 bases and J gave up 4 bases, with 14 bases separating them. The CDR3 loop spans 15 amino acids. The CDR3 region is CASSQTQGGIYGYTF. CDR3 nucleotide sequence: TGTGCCAGCAGCCAAACACAGGGAGGCATCTATGGCTACACCTTC.

This clonotype was seen a handful of times. V usage is TRBV20-1 and J usage is TRBJ2-1; 12 nucleotides line up with TRBD2. Unmatched junction bases numbered 6, after V lost 0 bases and J lost 6 bases. Germline V gives CDR1 DFQATT, CDR2 SNEGSKA (reference sequence). This CDR3 is 16 amino acids long. The CDR3 region is CSARDPTSGSPNEQFF. The DNA for the CDR3 is TGCAGTGCTAGAGACCCGACTAGCGGGAGCCCCAATGAGCAGTTCTTC.

The chain recombines TRBV12-3 or TRBV12-4 with TRBJ1-5; tentative D call: TRBD1 (5 bases). Trimming cost V 5 bases and J 5 bases, with 13 bases left between them. This CDR3 has 14 residues. The CDR3 nucleotides read TGTGCCAGCAGTCGCCGAGGGGCGGATCAGCCCCAGCATTTT. It specifies CASSRRGADQPQHF.

The sample holds a few counts of this clonotype. This rearrangement joins TRBV29-1 to TRBJ2-1, with 8 bases identical to TRBD2. The CDR3 covers 15 residues. Germline V gene lookup returns CDR1 SQVTM and CDR2 ANQGSEA. With 2 bases clipped from V and 0 bases from J, the junction kept 3 bases outside the gene matches. The CDR3 region is CSVECRGGSYNEQFF. The CDR3 coding sequence is TGCAGCGTTGAATGTCGGGGGGGCTCCTACAATGAGCAGTTCTTC.

This clonotype was seen a few times. Here the CDR3 reads CASSQQGGSNQPQHF. CDR3 bases: TGTGCCAGCAGTCAACAGGGGGGAAGCAATCAGCCCCAGCATTTT. V gene TRBV6-2 or TRBV6-3 combines with J gene TRBJ1-5; 8 nucleotides match TRBD1. Germline CDR1 reads MNHEY; CDR2 reads SVGEGT. J lost 1 base, V lost 5 bases, and 4 bases had no gene match. The CDR3 runs to 15 residues.

The genes are TRBV6-5 and TRBJ1-1; no clear D. This CDR3 is 13 amino acids long. Looked up from germline, CDR1 is MNHEY and CDR2 is SVGAGI. With 5 bases removed from V and 6 bases from J, the gap between germline ends came to 13 bases. Here the CDR3 reads CASSTTPEAEAFF. The CDR3 bases are TGTGCCAGCAGTACTACCCCAGAGGCTGAAGCTTTCTTT.

The chain couples TRBV5-5 to TRBJ2-7; D is undetermined. The V and J ends lost 0 bases and 7 bases respectively, with 23 bases between them. The germline V gene encodes CDR1 SGHKS and CDR2 YYEKEE (reference sequence). The CDR3 has 17 residues. CDR3 protein: CASSLEGRAPSAWEQYF. CDR3 DNA sequence: TGTGCCAGCAGCTTGGAGGGTCGGGCCCCGTCTGCCTGGGAGCAGTACTTC.

The chain combines TRBV5-1 with TRBJ1-4, with D perhaps matching TRBD1 (6 bases). Germline lookup yields CDR1 SGHRS and CDR2 YFSETQ. The CDR3 is 15 residues long. The V end lost 1 base, the J end lost 0 bases, and 7 bases lay between the germline ends. For the CDR3, the DNA is TGCGCCAGCAGCTTGAAGGGGGCAACTAATGAAAAACTGTTTTTT. Encoded protein: CASSLKGATNEKLFF. The full variable domain, rest sourced from reference TRBV5-1 and TRBJ1-4, is KAGVTQTPRYLIKTRGQQVTLSCSPISGHRSVSWYQQTPGQGLQFLFEYFSETQRNKGNFPGRFSGRQFSNSRSEMNVSTLELGDSALYLCASSLKGATNEKLFFGSGTQLSVL.

The chain combines TRBV12-5 with TRBJ2-1; no clear D. Between the trimmed V and J ends, which lost 2 bases and 7 bases, there was a span of 15 bases. CDR1 LGHNT and CDR2 FRNRAP come from the germline V gene. The CDR3 has 15 residues. DNA for the CDR3: TGTGCTAGTGGTTTGCCACACAGCGCCGGGAATGAGCAGTTCTTC. Its protein product is CASGLPHSAGNEQFF.

The chain links TRBV3-1 to TRBJ1-1; no definite D call. There are 14 residues in the CDR3. V was pared by 1 base and J by 1 base, with 7 bases between. Germline CDR1 LGHDT, CDR2 YNNKEL (reference sequence). The CDR3: CASSQATGNTEAFF. The CDR3 DNA sequence: TGTGCCAGCAGCCAAGCGACGGGGAACACTGAAGCTTTCTTT.

The chain links TRBV7-8 to TRBJ1-6; 7 bases map to TRBD1. The germline V gene encodes CDR1 SGHVS and CDR2 FQNEAQ. The CDR3 has 15 amino acids. With V trimmed by 5 bases and J by 6 bases, 7 bases remained unmatched. The CDR3 region has the DNA TGTGCCAGCAGCCTCCCGGGACAGTTTAATTCACCCCTCCACTTT. This sequence encodes CASSLPGQFNSPLHF.

There are a few counts of this clonotype. The CDR3 bases are TGCAGTGCTAGAAGGCAGCCTGATCAGCCCCAGCATTTT. Amino acid sequence: CSARRQPDQPQHF. The chain couples TRBV20-1 to TRBJ1-5; no clear D. The V end was cut by 2 bases, the J end by 5 bases, with 10 bases between. This CDR3 spans 13 amino acids. CDR1 and CDR2 from the germline V gene are DFQATT and SNEGSKA (reference sequence).

CDR3: CSATGTSGPTDTQYF. CDR3 nucleotides: TGCAGTGCGACTGGGACTAGCGGGCCCACAGATACGCAGTATTTT. This chain links TRBV20-1 with TRBJ2-3; TRBD2 matches at 12 bases. Per germline, CDR1 DFQATT and CDR2 SNEGSKA (reference sequence). CDR3 length: 15 amino acids. The junction had 6 bases not matched to a gene; V was cut back by 6 bases and J by 2 bases.

This rearrangement joins TRBV12-3 or TRBV12-4 to TRBJ2-5; possibly TRBD1 for D (5 bases). Trimming cost V 5 bases and J 2 bases, with 21 bases left between them. The CDR3 extends over 17 amino acids. The CDR3 DNA reads as TGTGCCAGCAGTCGCCCTCGCCAGGGTTGGGATCAAGAGACCCAGTACTTC. This codes for CASSRPRQGWDQETQYF.

This clonotype was observed a few times. The chain recombines TRBV5-1 with TRBJ2-5; D unclear. Trimming stripped 5 bases from V and 5 bases from J, with 13 bases between. This CDR3 contains 13 residues. CDR1 is SGHRS, CDR2 YFSETQ, per germline. This CDR3 is CASSHGPSETQYF. CDR3 DNA: TGCGCCAGCAGTCACGGTCCTTCGGAGACCCAGTACTTC.

The chain employs TRBV11-2 and TRBJ1-1; 7 bases match TRBD1. The CDR3 loop spans 16 amino acids. Germline CDR1 is SGHAT and CDR2 is FQNNGV. V gave up 4 bases and J gave up 11 bases; unmatched junction bases: 19. CDR3 bases: TGTGCCAGCAGCTCCGACAGGGCGCTGACAGGGTCGGTGGCTTTCTTT. Translation: CASSSDRALTGSVAFF.

J is TRBJ2-1 and V is TRBV6-1; the D gene is possibly TRBD1 (6 bases). Trimming shortened V by 6 bases and J by 1 base, and 16 bases separated the two germline ends. Germline CDR1 is MNHNS and CDR2 is SASEGT. CDR3 length: 16 amino acids. CDR3 DNA: TGTGCCAGCAGCCCGTCGCAGGGGTTGTCCTACAATGAGCAGTTCTTC. It translates to CASSPSQGLSYNEQFF.

J is TRBJ2-3 and V is TRBV2; 7 positions match TRBD1. The CDR3 covers 13 residues. The J segment lost 5 bases and the V segment lost 2 bases, leaving 1 base of the junction unmatched. Per germline, CDR1 SNHLY and CDR2 FYNNEI. CDR3 bases: TGTGCCAGCAGTGAACAGGGGGAAGATACGCAGTATTTT. This codes for CASSEQGEDTQYF.

The rearrangement uses TRBV7-9 and TRBJ2-2; the D gene is possibly TRBD2 (6 bases). Looked up from germline, CDR1 is SEHNR and CDR2 is FQNEAQ (reference sequence). The CDR3 has 17 residues. V was cut by 5 bases and J by 6 bases, with 22 bases left in between. CDR3 nucleotide sequence: TGTGCCAGCAGCCCAATGGGACTCTCGCCAATTGCCGGGGAGCTGTTTTTT. Translation gives CASSPMGLSPIAGELFF.

This clonotype was detected only a few times. J is TRBJ2-3 and V is TRBV5-6; TRBD2 is a possible D gene (6 bases). The CDR3 sequence is 17 residues long. Deletions cut 4 bases from V and 2 bases from J, with 20 bases between. CDR1 and CDR2 from the germline V gene are SGHDT and YYEEEE. The CDR3 DNA sequence: TGTGCCAGCAGCCGGCTTACGGGGGTCGGCACCACAGATACGCAGTATTTT. This gives the protein CASSRLTGVGTTDTQYF.

This chain uses TRBV7-8 with TRBJ2-5; D call uncertain. Trimming cost V 3 bases and J 4 bases, with 12 bases left between them. Germline CDR1 reads SGHVS; CDR2 reads FQNEAQ. The CDR3 runs to 14 residues. In DNA form, the CDR3 reads TGTGCCAGCAGCTTTGGTGGGGTGGGAGAGACCCAGTACTTC. This gives the protein CASSFGGVGETQYF.

CDR3 sequence: CASSERGGVETQYF. In nucleotides, the CDR3 is TGTGCCAGCAGTGAAAGAGGGGGCGTGGAGACCCAGTACTTC. This sequence joins TRBV25-1 and TRBJ2-5; TRBD1 agrees at 7 bases. V lost 2 bases to trimming and J lost 5 bases; unmatched junction nucleotides: 5. The CDR3 length is 14 residues. Germline assignment: CDR1 MGHDK and CDR2 SYGVNS.

The V gene is TRBV5-1, the J gene TRBJ1-3; D may be TRBD1 (6 bases). The germline V gene has CDR1 SGHRS and CDR2 YFSETQ. CDR3 size: 16 residues. V was clipped by 1 base and J by 4 bases, with 15 bases between them. CDR3 DNA: TGCGCCAGCAGCTTGTACCCTACAGGGACCGGAAACACCATATATTTT. Translation: CASSLYPTGTGNTIYF. The entire variable domain, with the rest obtained from reference TRBV5-1 and TRBJ1-3, is as follows: KAGVTQTPRYLIKTRGQQVTLSCSPISGHRSVSWYQQTPGQGLQFLFEYFSETQRNKGNFPGRFSGRQFSNSRSEMNVSTLELGDSALYLCASSLYPTGTGNTIYFGEGSWLTVV.

The chain has TRBV20-1 and TRBJ2-1, with D possibly TRBD2 on 6 matching bases. Trimming removed 5 bases at V and 1 base at J, with 21 bases between. Germline V gene sequence: CDR1 DFQATT, CDR2 SNEGSKA (reference sequence). CDR3 length equals 17 residues. The CDR3 region is CSAWVPSAQPSYNEQFF. The CDR3, as DNA: TGCAGTGCTTGGGTACCTAGCGCACAACCGTCCTACAATGAGCAGTTCTTC.

This clonotype has more than one count but fewer than ten. V is TRBV6-2 or TRBV6-3 and J is TRBJ2-1; D assignment may be TRBD1 or TRBD2 (5 bases each). This CDR3 is built from 13 residues. Trimming left V 7 bases short and J 9 bases short, with 16 bases between. Germline loops: CDR1 MNHEY, CDR2 SVGEGT. The CDR3, as DNA: TGTGCCAGCACCTCGGTTGGGGGAAGTGAGCAGTTCTTC. It yields the protein CASTSVGGSEQFF.

V is TRBV29-1 and J is TRBJ2-7; D possibly uses TRBD1 or TRBD2 (5 bases each). The V gene lost 7 bases and the J gene lost 6 bases, with 16 bases spanning the gap. CDR1 SQVTM and CDR2 ANQGSEA come from the germline V gene. The CDR3 loop spans 12 amino acids. The CDR3 DNA reads as TGCAGCGCCGGGGATACAGGTTCCGAGCAGTACTTC. This codes for CSAGDTGSEQYF.

This clonotype has only a few counts. V is TRBV15 and J is TRBJ2-1, with D hard to call. With 1 base removed from V and 5 bases from J, the gap between germline ends came to 9 bases. The CDR3 consists of 14 residues. The germline gives CDR1 LNHNV, CDR2 YYDKDF (reference sequence). CDR3 in amino acids: CATSRGTENNEQFF. The DNA for the CDR3 is TGTGCCACCAGCAGAGGGACGGAGAACAATGAGCAGTTCTTC.

The rearrangement uses TRBV7-9 and TRBJ1-4; no clear D. CDR1 and CDR2 (germline): SEHNR, FQNEAQ (reference sequence). V was shortened by 3 bases and J by 6 bases, with 5 bases between the two germline ends. The CDR3 consists of 12 residues. CDR3 sequence: CASSFGDEKLFF. The CDR3 DNA reads TGTGCCAGCAGCTTTGGCGATGAAAAACTGTTTTTT.

A few counts support this clonotype. This sequence joins TRBV7-9 and TRBJ2-2, with D maybe TRBD2 (5 bases). Germline V lookup: CDR1 SEHNR, CDR2 FQNEAQ (reference sequence). Trimming removed 10 bases at V and 1 base at J, with 13 bases between. The CDR3 loop spans 14 amino acids. Here the CDR3 reads CATGRRGNTGELFF. CDR3 DNA: TGTGCCACCGGGCGACGGGGGAACACCGGGGAGCTGTTTTTT.

This clonotype has just a few counts. V usage is TRBV20-1 and J usage is TRBJ2-7; no definite D call. Germline V gene data show CDR1 as DFQATT and CDR2 as SNEGSKA (reference sequence). V was trimmed by 6 bases and J by 1 base, leaving 7 bases between them. The CDR3 is made up of 11 amino acids. The CDR3 sequence is CSAQRSYEQYF. CDR3 bases: TGCAGTGCGCAGAGGTCCTACGAGCAGTACTTC.